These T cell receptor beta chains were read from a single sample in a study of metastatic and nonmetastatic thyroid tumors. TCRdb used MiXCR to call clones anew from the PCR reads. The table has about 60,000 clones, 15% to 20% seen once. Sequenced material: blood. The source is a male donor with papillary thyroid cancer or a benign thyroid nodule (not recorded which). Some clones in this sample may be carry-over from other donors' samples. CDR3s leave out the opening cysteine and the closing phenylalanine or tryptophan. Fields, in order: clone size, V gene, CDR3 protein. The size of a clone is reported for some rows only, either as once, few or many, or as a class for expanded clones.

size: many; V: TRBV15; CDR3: ATSSQGAIMPQH
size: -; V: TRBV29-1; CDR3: SVETGSNTGELF
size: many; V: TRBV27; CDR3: ASSSRDFYNEQF
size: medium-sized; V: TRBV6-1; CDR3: ASSEAGAGGNTIY
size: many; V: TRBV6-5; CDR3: ASSYRQGTDTQY
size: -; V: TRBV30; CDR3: AWAAKFGNIREEQY
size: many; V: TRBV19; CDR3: ASSPDRASYNEQF
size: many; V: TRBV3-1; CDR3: ASSQTGTGPGNTIY
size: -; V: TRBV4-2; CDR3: ASSHYRGRGGSNEQF
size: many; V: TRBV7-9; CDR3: ASSPPAEGGKTQY
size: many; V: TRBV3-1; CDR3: ASSQAGTSLYNEQF
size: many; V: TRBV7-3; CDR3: ASSLRGAGGSRHNEQF
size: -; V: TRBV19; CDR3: ASKEAGLSGVNLLT